Listed below are T cell receptor beta chains from one sample, sequenced in a study of T cells in Graves' hyperthyroidism and ophthalmopathy. TCRdb used MiXCR to reprocess the multiplex PCR reads, holding one entry per CDR3 protein. The sample yields around 420,000 distinct CDR3 sequences, around 15% seen once. Sequencing was done on a sample of blood. The receptors shown here come from a woman under 30 with Graves' hyperthyroidism. Both conserved end residues are part of each CDR3.

V gene	J gene	CDR3 protein
TRBV27	TRBJ2-7	CASSPGLGGSYEQYF
TRBV7-9	TRBJ2-7	CASSLAAGRLGEQYF
TRBV29-1	TRBJ2-7	CSVEDGVGTGPYEQYF
TRBV7-2	TRBJ2-7	CASSLGPTPEQYF
TRBV28	TRBJ1-4	CASSFFDLATNEKLFF
TRBV4-1	TRBJ2-7	CASSQVGTGGSPYEQYF
TRBV7-2	TRBJ2-5	CASSLDRTSGSFQETQYF
TRBV12-3/TRBV12-4	TRBJ2-2	CASSLWRGEWANTGELFF
TRBV20-1	TRBJ1-4	CSAKPGTGLGRGLFF
TRBV28	TRBJ2-3	CASSLRPQGVDTQYF